The rows below give T cell receptor beta chains drawn from one sample of a study of blood T cell repertoires in COVID-19. TCRdb's copy holds only in-frame clones and misses some; the assay was immunoSEQ multiplex PCR. The repertoire has about 200,000 clones, about nine tenths of them found once; the top ten carry 0.75% to 0.95%. The sample comprised peripheral blood. The receptors come from a woman aged 70 to 79 with acute or convalescent COVID-19. Each CDR3 is given with its conserved first and last residue. The D gene is left open where the match is weak. The listing skips clone size in some rows; elsewhere it reads once, few, many or a size class.

abundance	v_gene	len	j_gene	d_gene	CDR3aa	CDR3nt
.	TRBV5-1	14	TRBJ1-4	TRBD1	CASSMGQSNEKLFF	TGCGCCAGCAGCATGGGACAGTCTAATGAAAAACTGTTTTTT
few	TRBV2	18	TRBJ1-1	TRBD1	CASTLVGQGVSSPTEAFF	TGTGCCAGCACCCTTGTCGGACAGGGGGTTTCATCCCCCACTGAAGCTTTCTTT
.	TRBV10-2	14	TRBJ2-2	TRBD1	CASSGTGGTGELFF	TGCGCCAGTTCCGGCACAGGGGGCACCGGGGAGCTGTTTTTT
few	TRBV28	15	TRBJ2-3	TRBD2	CASSPLAGRTDTQYF	TGTGCCAGCAGTCCCCTAGCGGGAAGGACAGATACGCAGTATTTT
.	TRBV6-2/TRBV6-3	14	TRBJ1-5	.	CASSYLGVYEPQHF	TGTGCCAGCAGTTACCTAGGGGTGTATGAGCCCCAGCATTTT
.	TRBV7-8	12	TRBJ1-1	.	CASSDRFTEAFF	TGTGCCAGCAGCGACAGATTCACTGAAGCTTTCTTT
.	TRBV4-2	16	TRBJ1-5	TRBD1	CASSQGGQVRQQPQHF	TGTGCCAGCAGCCAAGGCGGACAGGTGAGGCAGCAGCCCCAGCATTTT
.	TRBV3-1/TRBV3-2	14	TRBJ1-1	TRBD1	CASAERTGGTEAFF	TGTGCCAGTGCGGAACGGACAGGCGGCACTGAAGCTTTCTTT
.	TRBV19	14	TRBJ1-5	TRBD1	CASTSGTGIQPQHF	TGTGCCAGTACTTCCGGGACAGGGATTCAGCCCCAGCATTTT
few	TRBV5-1	13	TRBJ1-2	.	CASSLDSQYGYTF	TGCGCCAGCAGCTTGGACAGCCAATATGGCTACACCTTC
.	TRBV7-8	17	TRBJ2-7	TRBD2	CASSLPRLAGVFNEQYF	TGTGCCAGCAGCTTACCTCGACTAGCGGGAGTGTTCAACGAGCAGTACTTC
once	TRBV11-1	15	TRBJ2-7	TRBD1	CASSLGTGLVYEQYF	TGTGCCAGCAGCTTAGGGACAGGGCTTGTCTACGAGCAGTACTTC
.	TRBV5-1	14	TRBJ2-7	.	CASSWERPTYEQYF	TGCGCCAGCAGCTGGGAGCGGCCTACCTACGAGCAGTACTTC
.	TRBV12-3/TRBV12-4	13	TRBJ2-3	.	CASSTLRGDTQYF	TGTGCCAGCAGTACCCTAAGAGGCGATACGCAGTATTTT
.	TRBV29-1	12	TRBJ1-1	TRBD1	CSVEEAGGRAFF	TGCAGCGTTGAAGAGGCAGGGGGCAGGGCTTTCTTT
.	TRBV13	14	TRBJ2-3	.	CASSGGLNTDTQYF	TGTGCCAGCAGCGGTGGGCTGAACACAGATACGCAGTATTTT
.	TRBV5-4	12	TRBJ2-1	TRBD2	CASSLVAGEQFF	TGTGCCAGCAGCTTGGTAGCGGGTGAGCAGTTCTTC
.	TRBV6-5	11	TRBJ1-1	.	CASAMNTEAFF	TGTGCCAGCGCTATGAACACTGAAGCTTTCTTT
.	TRBV28	15	TRBJ1-4	.	CASSSVSRVGEKLFF	TGTGCCAGCAGTTCCGTCTCCAGGGTGGGTGAAAAACTGTTTTTT
.	TRBV6-5	12	TRBJ2-3	.	CASKAGTDTQYF	TGTGCCAGCAAAGCGGGCACAGATACGCAGTATTTT
.	TRBV5-1	15	TRBJ2-6	.	CASSLGATGANVLTF	TGCGCCAGCAGCTTGGGGGCGACTGGGGCCAACGTCCTGACTTTC
.	TRBV18	14	TRBJ1-1	.	CASSPLAGDTEAFF	TGTGCCAGCTCACCTTTGGCGGGCGACACTGAAGCTTTCTTT
once	TRBV6-6	14	TRBJ2-1	TRBD2	CASSSSGRVYEQFF	TGTGCCAGCAGCTCTAGCGGGAGGGTCTATGAGCAGTTCTTC
once	TRBV14	15	TRBJ2-1	TRBD2	CASSRRLAGGSEQFF	TGTGCCAGCAGCCGAAGACTAGCGGGAGGGAGTGAGCAGTTCTTC
.	TRBV24-1	15	TRBJ2-1	TRBD2	CATSGGAGVSNEQFF	TGTGCCACCAGTGGAGGGGCGGGGGTTTCTAATGAGCAGTTCTTC
.	TRBV4-1	16	TRBJ2-1	.	CASSQGRGRSDNEQFF	TGCGCCAGCAGCCAAGGGCGGGGGCGTTCCGACAATGAGCAGTTCTTC
.	TRBV5-1	13	TRBJ1-2	.	CASSLTRGGGYTF	TGCGCCAGCAGCTTGACCAGGGGTGGTGGCTACACCTTC
.	TRBV15	14	TRBJ2-1	TRBD1	CATSRENRGSEQFF	TGTGCCACCAGCAGAGAGAACAGGGGATCTGAGCAGTTCTTC
.	TRBV28	15	TRBJ2-7	TRBD2	CASSLNLAGAYEQYF	TGTGCCAGCAGTTTAAATCTAGCGGGAGCCTACGAGCAGTACTTC
.	TRBV28	15	TRBJ2-7	.	CASSAGGATPYEQYF	TGTGCCAGCAGCGCTGGGGGGGCGACTCCGTACGAGCAGTACTTC
.	TRBV6-1	13	TRBJ1-5	.	CASSESGGSTQHF	TGTGCCAGCAGTGAATCGGGGGGTTCGACCCAGCATTTT
.	TRBV18	15	TRBJ1-2	.	CASSEGQPLNYGYTF	TGTGCCAGCTCAGAAGGACAGCCGCTTAACTATGGCTACACCTTC
.	TRBV28	16	TRBJ1-5	.	CASSPYRNRKDQPQHF	TGTGCCAGCAGTCCGTACCGTAACAGAAAAGATCAGCCCCAGCATTTT
.	TRBV19	16	TRBJ1-2	.	CASSISLRGARGGYTF	TGTGCCAGTAGCATCTCCCTCCGCGGGGCCCGGGGTGGCTACACCTTC
.	TRBV11-3	13	TRBJ2-7	TRBD1	CASSPQTGDEQYF	TGTGCCAGCAGCCCGCAGACAGGGGACGAGCAGTACTTC
.	TRBV2	13	TRBJ2-7	TRBD1	CAVDRAGSYEQYF	TGTGCCGTAGACAGGGCCGGCTCCTACGAGCAGTACTTC
.	TRBV6-2/TRBV6-3	14	TRBJ1-2	.	CASSTNRARNGYTF	TGTGCCAGCAGTACGAACAGGGCCAGGAATGGCTACACCTTC
.	TRBV11-3	14	TRBJ2-7	TRBD2	CASSLVSGTDEQYF	TGTGCCAGCAGCTTGGTTAGCGGGACCGACGAGCAGTACTTC
.	TRBV5-4	15	TRBJ1-1	.	CASSLGPGLAYEAFF	TGTGCCAGCAGTCTAGGACCGGGACTGGCCTATGAAGCTTTCTTT
.	TRBV29-1	12	TRBJ2-7	TRBD1	CSGRDSLYEQYF	TGCAGCGGAAGGGACAGCTTATACGAGCAGTACTTC
few	TRBV19	15	TRBJ1-5	.	CASSIEGRSNQPQHF	TGTGCCAGTAGTATAGAGGGCAGGAGCAATCAGCCCCAGCATTTT
.	TRBV5-1	15	TRBJ1-5	.	CASSLTGQSNQPQHF	TGCGCCAGCAGCTTGACAGGGCAGAGCAATCAGCCCCAGCATTTT
.	TRBV27	17	TRBJ2-1	TRBD2	CASSFPTSGRSYNEQFF	TGTGCCAGCAGTTTCCCAACTAGCGGGAGAAGCTACAATGAGCAGTTCTTC
.	TRBV4-1	15	TRBJ1-2	TRBD1	CASSYGQAGFSGYTF	TGCGCCAGCAGCTACGGACAGGCGGGTTTCAGTGGCTACACCTTC
.	TRBV27	13	TRBJ1-1	.	CASSSWGGTEAFF	TGTGCCAGCAGTTCGTGGGGGGGCACTGAAGCTTTCTTT
.	TRBV5-1	16	TRBJ2-3	.	CASSLEGSRSTDTQYF	TGCGCCAGCAGCTTGGAAGGTAGCCGAAGCACAGATACGCAGTATTTT
.	TRBV6-5	14	TRBJ1-1	.	CASSPGVVNTEAFF	TGTGCCAGCTCCCCCGGGGTGGTTAACACTGAAGCTTTCTTT
few	TRBV4-1	14	TRBJ1-1	.	CASSQGLRDTEAFF	TGCGCCAGCAGCCAAGGACTGAGGGACACTGAAGCTTTCTTT
.	TRBV7-2	13	TRBJ2-1	.	CASSYERGAEQFF	TGTGCCAGCAGCTACGAACGGGGGGCTGAGCAGTTCTTC
.	TRBV2	14	TRBJ1-1	.	CASSVLEGNTEAFF	TGTGCCAGCAGTGTACTCGAGGGGAACACTGAAGCTTTCTTT
.	TRBV7-2	15	TRBJ1-1	.	CASSSRWGGNTEAFF	TGTGCCAGCAGCTCAAGGTGGGGGGGGAACACTGAAGCTTTCTTT
.	TRBV5-1	18	TRBJ1-3	TRBD1	CASSPEGAGNPSGNTIYF	TGCGCCAGCAGCCCGGAGGGGGCAGGAAACCCCTCTGGAAACACCATATATTTT
.	TRBV3-1/TRBV3-2	17	TRBJ2-2	TRBD1	CASSQRRDSWNTGELFF	TGTGCCAGCAGCCAGCGCCGGGACAGCTGGAACACCGGGGAGCTGTTTTTT
.	TRBV27	13	TRBJ2-7	TRBD2	CATRGSGGRGQYF	TGTGCCACCCGGGGGAGCGGGGGCAGGGGGCAGTACTTC